Listed below are T cell receptor beta chains from one sample, sequenced in a study of T-cell reconstitution after alpha-beta-depleted transplantation in children. MiXCR, run by TCRdb on the PCR reads, gives a single entry per CDR3 protein. The table includes about 500,000 distinct CDR3 sequences, around a third detected once. The material was PBMCs from the stem cell graft donor, obtained from the stem cell graft. The receptors were gathered from a human donor who donated a stem cell graft to a child with aplastic anemia. The CDR3 runs from the conserved cysteine through the conserved F or W. The D gene is left open where the match is weak. Size is omitted from some rows. Given values are once, few, many or a class for expanded clones.

J	size	V	D	CDR3	DNA
TRBJ1-3	.	TRBV7-9	TRBD1	CASSSTTGPGNTIYF	TGTGCCAGCAGCTCAACGACAGGGCCTGGAAACACCATATATTTT
TRBJ2-1	few	TRBV12-3/TRBV12-4	TRBD2	CAGGLAGVGEQFF	TGTGCCGGCGGACTAGCGGGAGTTGGTGAGCAGTTCTTC
TRBJ1-1	.	TRBV13	.	CASSSGGGTLVAFF	TGTGCCAGCAGCTCTGGAGGGGGGACATTAGTCGCTTTCTTT
TRBJ2-5	.	TRBV7-2	.	CASSPRHTQETQYF	TGTGCCAGCAGCCCTAGACACACGCAAGAGACCCAGTACTTC
TRBJ2-5	.	TRBV29-1	.	CSVDAFGYQETQYF	TGCAGCGTTGACGCCTTCGGTTACCAAGAGACCCAGTACTTC
TRBJ1-5	.	TRBV5-5	TRBD1	CASSLGQGAGGQPQHF	TGTGCCAGCAGCTTGGGACAGGGGGCAGGAGGGCAGCCCCAGCATTTT
TRBJ2-5	.	TRBV29-1	.	CSVEQFGGFQETQYF	TGCAGCGTTGAACAATTCGGGGGATTCCAAGAGACCCAGTACTTC
TRBJ1-6	.	TRBV27	TRBD1	CASSLYLTGGKSPLHF	TGTGCCAGCAGTCTCTACTTGACAGGGGGCAAGTCACCCCTCCACTTT
TRBJ1-2	.	TRBV7-3	.	CASSSGAPSYGYTF	TGTGCCAGCAGCTCCGGGGCCCCCAGCTATGGCTACACCTTC
TRBJ2-7	few	TRBV12-3/TRBV12-4	.	CASSLARVRDEQYF	TGTGCCAGCAGTTTAGCCAGGGTCAGGGACGAGCAGTACTTC
TRBJ1-2	once	TRBV29-1	TRBD1	CSVEKAGGRGYTF	TGCAGCGTTGAAAAGGCAGGGGGAAGGGGCTACACCTTC
TRBJ1-2	.	TRBV28	.	CASSFPRGDDYGYTF	TGTGCCAGCAGTTTCCCCCGAGGGGATGACTATGGCTACACCTTC
TRBJ2-7	few	TRBV20-1	.	CSARRTQPAYEQYF	TGCAGTGCTCGTAGGACACAGCCCGCCTACGAGCAGTACTTC
TRBJ2-7	.	TRBV23-1	.	CASSQSKGQNTSYEQYF	TGCGCCAGCAGTCAATCGAAAGGACAAAACACCTCCTACGAGCAGTACTTC
TRBJ1-2	.	TRBV4-2	.	CASSQGGPNYGYTF	TGTGCCAGCAGCCAAGGGGGCCCGAACTATGGCTACACCTTC
TRBJ2-1	.	TRBV18	TRBD1	CASSPQVLTGGPYNEQFF	TGTGCCAGCTCACCTCAGGTTTTGACAGGGGGTCCCTACAATGAGCAGTTCTTC
TRBJ1-6	.	TRBV5-1	TRBD1	CASSDGQGGSPLHF	TGCGCCAGCAGCGATGGACAGGGGGGATCACCCCTCCACTTT
TRBJ2-2	few	TRBV29-1	TRBD1	CSGGQAEELFF	TGCAGCGGAGGACAGGCGGAGGAGCTGTTTTTT
TRBJ1-1	.	TRBV10-3	.	CAISPGRNTEAFF	TGTGCCATCTCTCCGGGACGAAACACTGAAGCTTTCTTT
TRBJ2-2	.	TRBV5-1	.	CASSLGGLAFRTGELFF	TGCGCCAGCAGCTTGGGTGGGCTAGCGTTTCGAACCGGGGAGCTGTTTTTT
TRBJ2-5	few	TRBV7-2	.	CASSSNSQETQYF	TGTGCCAGCAGCTCCAACAGTCAAGAGACCCAGTACTTC
TRBJ1-4	few	TRBV28	.	CASSPGRSEKLFF	TGTGCCAGCAGTCCAGGGCGAAGTGAAAAACTGTTTTTT
TRBJ1-4	once	TRBV12-3/TRBV12-4	TRBD1	CASSAWDRGEKLFF	TGTGCCAGCAGTGCTTGGGACAGGGGTGAAAAACTGTTTTTT
TRBJ1-5	few	TRBV5-6	TRBD1	CASSLRTGTNRVGNQPQHF	TGTGCCAGCAGCTTACGGACAGGCACTAATCGGGTGGGCAATCAGCCCCAGCATTTT
TRBJ2-3	.	TRBV24-1	TRBD2	CATSDPSGIAADTQYF	TGTGCCACCAGTGACCCAAGCGGGATTGCGGCAGATACGCAGTATTTT
TRBJ2-3	.	TRBV6-6	.	CASTTATTDTQYF	TGTGCCAGCACCACCGCGACCACAGATACGCAGTATTTT
TRBJ1-1	.	TRBV5-1	.	CANSLEQFTEAFF	TGCGCCAACAGCTTGGAACAGTTCACTGAAGCTTTCTTT
TRBJ2-3	.	TRBV7-9	TRBD2	CASSSRLGGGDTQYF	TGTGCCAGCAGCTCCCGTTTGGGCGGGGGAGATACGCAGTATTTT
TRBJ1-6	.	TRBV20-1	TRBD1	CSARDLDRGQNSPLHF	TGCAGTGCTAGAGATCTGGACAGGGGGCAGAATTCACCCCTCCACTTT
TRBJ2-3	.	TRBV29-1	TRBD2	CSVGPTSGRTDTQYF	TGCAGCGTCGGACCGACTAGCGGGAGGACAGATACGCAGTATTTT
TRBJ2-7	many	TRBV27	TRBD1	CASSLRQGGYEQYF	TGTGCCAGCAGTCTCCGACAGGGTGGGTACGAGCAGTACTTC
TRBJ2-5	.	TRBV5-1	.	CASSLREPKGETQYF	TGCGCCAGCAGCTTGAGAGAGCCTAAGGGGGAGACCCAGTACTTC
TRBJ1-2	.	TRBV5-1	.	CASSLELTGGYTF	TGCGCCAGCAGCTTGGAACTCACGGGTGGCTACACCTTC
TRBJ2-7	.	TRBV5-6	.	CASSLGGLTYEQYF	TGTGCCAGCAGCTTGGGGGGGTTAACCTACGAGCAGTACTTC
TRBJ2-7	.	TRBV10-3	.	CAISDEQRYYEQYF	TGTGCCATCAGTGACGAACAGCGATACTACGAGCAGTACTTC
TRBJ2-5	.	TRBV5-1	TRBD2	CASSLELAKETQYF	TGCGCCAGCAGCTTGGAACTAGCGAAAGAGACCCAGTACTTC
TRBJ2-7	.	TRBV29-1	TRBD1	CSVENTGAYEQYF	TGCAGCGTTGAGAATACAGGGGCCTACGAGCAGTACTTC
TRBJ2-3	.	TRBV7-2	.	CASSRGLDADTQYF	TGTGCCAGCAGCCGGGGGCTTGATGCAGATACGCAGTATTTT
TRBJ1-5	few	TRBV5-5	TRBD1	CASSLDRGNFYSNQPQHF	TGTGCCAGCAGCCTGGACAGGGGCAACTTTTATAGCAATCAGCCCCAGCATTTT